This TCR beta chain was identified in a study of T-cell reconstitution after alpha-beta-depleted transplantation in children. General observations from the study: Several hundred expanded graft clones reportedly supplied alpha-beta T cells about two months after transplant. Surviving recipient T cells and thymic progenitors underlay high day-60 TCRbeta diversity in some patients.

Unique molecular identifiers featured in how the TCRbeta library was prepared. One entry per CDR3 protein, called by TCRdb with MiXCR from the PCR reads. The sample contains about 830,000 distinct CDR3 sequences, roughly 16% of which appear only once. This clonotype was observed a handful of times. The target antigen is unknown. Trimming took 8 bases from V and 8 from J; bases not matched to a gene: 16. In germline, CDR1 is MNHEY, CDR2 SMNVEV (reference sequence). The CDR3 length is 16 residues. Specimen: PBMCs, mostly from graft donor cells, collected 360 days after TCRalphabeta/CD19-depleted stem cell transplant. The source is a male patient younger than 18 who had a stem cell transplant for acute lymphoblastic leukemia, so the T cells may come from the graft donor. The V call is TRBV27, the J call TRBJ2-1; 9 nucleotides agree with TRBD2. CDR3 in DNA: TGTGCCAGCCGCCTGAGGGGTGGACTAGCGAACGATGAGCAGTTCTTC. Encoded protein: CASRLRGGLANDEQFF.